The next 17 T cell receptor beta chains were all read from a single sample in a study of T-cell reconstitution after alpha-beta-depleted transplantation in children. Preparation of the TCRbeta library used unique molecular identifiers. MiXCR, run by TCRdb on the PCR reads, gives a single entry per CDR3 protein. The sample shows 350,000 to 400,000 distinct CDR3 sequences, roughly 13% of them seen only once. The source was PBMCs, collected from the stem cell graft. Receptor source: a human donor who donated a stem cell graft to a child with Fanconi anemia.

This clonotype occurred many times. V gene TRBV7-2 combines with J gene TRBJ1-1; D not certain. V was cut by 1 base and J by 11 bases, with 17 bases left in between. CDR3 length: 14 amino acids. CDR1 and CDR2 (germline): SGHTA, FQGNSA. The CDR3 sequence is CASSLGEGWGEAFF. The CDR3 coding sequence is TGTGCCAGCAGCTTAGGGGAGGGTTGGGGTGAGGCTTTCTTT. Using reference TRBV7-2 and TRBJ1-1 for the parts outside the CDR3, the full variable domain is GAGVSQSPSNKVTEKGKDVELRCDPISGHTALYWYRQSLGQGLEFLIYFQGNSAPDKSGLPSDRFSAERTGGSVSTLTIQRTQQEDSAVYLCASSLGEGWGEAFFGQGTRLTVV.

V is TRBV12-3 or TRBV12-4 and J is TRBJ2-3; no clear D gene. This CDR3 has 13 residues. Trimming cost V 5 bases and J 0 bases, with 6 bases left between them. The CDR3 bases are TGTGCCAGCAGTATATCAAGCACAGATACGCAGTATTTT. It encodes CASSISSTDTQYF.

This clonotype has more than one count but fewer than ten. The gene calls are TRBV6-6 and TRBJ1-5; D is undetermined. Germline values: CDR1 MNHNY, CDR2 SVGAGI (reference sequence). This CDR3 contains 12 residues. Deletions cut 6 bases from V and 7 bases from J, with 10 bases between. As DNA, the CDR3 is TGTGCCAGCAGGGTCGCAAACCAGCCCCAGCATTTT. Encoded protein: CASRVANQPQHF.

The chain employs TRBV29-1 and TRBJ1-2, with D tentatively TRBD1 (6 bases). The germline V gene encodes CDR1 SQVTM and CDR2 ANQGSEA. The CDR3 is 12 residues long. The V gene lost 6 bases and the J gene lost 4 bases, with 12 bases spanning the gap. For the CDR3, the DNA is TGCAGCGTGGACAGATCGTTCTATGGCTACACCTTC. As protein: CSVDRSFYGYTF.

The chain uses TRBV6-1 and TRBJ1-1; weak D call: TRBD1 (6 bases). This CDR3 has 16 residues. CDR1 MNHNS and CDR2 SASEGT come from the germline V gene. Between the trimmed V and J ends, which lost 7 bases and 6 bases, there was a span of 24 bases. The CDR3, as DNA: TGTGCCAGCATCCTGTCCGTGGCCCCCGGGGGCGCTGAAGCTTTCTTT. Residues: CASILSVAPGGAEAFF.

The CDR3 DNA follows: TGTGCCAGCTCACCTCAGGGGCAGGTCACAGATACGCAGTATTTT. Translating it yields CASSPQGQVTDTQYF. The chain recombines TRBV18 with TRBJ2-3; D is perhaps TRBD1 (6 bases). This CDR3 has 15 amino acids. The V end was cut by 3 bases, the J end by 2 bases, with 12 bases between. CDR1 is KGHSH, CDR2 LQKENI, per germline. Using reference TRBV18 and TRBJ2-3 for the parts outside the CDR3, the full variable domain is NAGVMQNPRHLVRRRGQEARLRCSPMKGHSHVYWYRQLPEEGLKFMVYLQKENIIDESGMPKERFSAEFPKEGPSILRIQQVVRGDSAAYFCASSPQGQVTDTQYFGPGTRLTVL.

This clonotype was seen a few times. The chain employs TRBV28 and TRBJ1-5; possible D gene TRBD1, 5 bases. V gave up 2 bases and J gave up 1 base, with 9 bases separating them. This CDR3 has 15 amino acids. Germline-derived CDR1 and CDR2 are MDHEN and SYDVKM. This CDR3 reads CASSLPGTSNQPQHF. Here the CDR3 DNA reads TGTGCCAGCAGTTTACCAGGGACGAGCAATCAGCCCCAGCATTTT.

The chain links TRBV20-1 to TRBJ2-3; D gene uncertain. Trimming removed 6 bases from V and 0 bases from J, with 16 bases in between. Germline CDR1 is DFQATT and CDR2 is SNEGSKA (reference sequence). This CDR3 is built from 15 residues. CDR3 sequence: CSASSPARSTDTQYF. CDR3 DNA: TGCAGTGCCAGCAGTCCAGCCAGAAGCACAGATACGCAGTATTTT.

In this sample, this clonotype turned up many times. The gene calls are TRBV12-3 or TRBV12-4 and TRBJ2-1; weak D call: TRBD1 (5 bases). This CDR3 contains 15 residues. V lost 5 bases and J lost 8, with 19 bases in between. The CDR3 loop is CASSPRLPQGDEQFF. CDR3 in DNA: TGTGCCAGCAGTCCACGACTGCCCCAGGGTGATGAGCAGTTCTTC.

This clonotype showed up many times. The chain links TRBV28 to TRBJ2-1, with 10 bases aligning to TRBD1. Per the germline V gene, CDR1 is MDHEN and CDR2 is SYDVKM. The CDR3 is 13 residues long. V shed 5 bases and J 8 bases; nucleotides not matched to a gene: 3. This CDR3 is CASSPGTGDEQFF. CDR3 nucleotide sequence: TGTGCCAGCAGTCCAGGGACAGGGGATGAGCAGTTCTTC.

This clonotype came up a few times. The V call is TRBV6-2 or TRBV6-3, the J call TRBJ2-1, with D unclear. Germline V CDR1 and CDR2: MNHEY, SVGEGT. Trimming pared 2 bases from V and 1 base from J, leaving 6 bases between. This CDR3 spans 14 amino acids. The CDR3 nucleotides read TGTGCCAGCAGTTACGATGTATCCTACAATGAGCAGTTCTTC. It specifies CASSYDVSYNEQFF.

The chain is built from TRBV20-1 and TRBJ2-5; the D is unclear. CDR3 length: 13 residues. The V end lost 1 base, the J end lost 7 bases, and 13 bases lay between the germline ends. The germline gives CDR1 DFQATT, CDR2 SNEGSKA (reference sequence). CDR3 residues: CSARVRADGTQYF. DNA for the CDR3: TGCAGTGCTAGAGTCCGGGCCGATGGGACCCAGTACTTC.

This clonotype was seen repeatedly, ten times or more. This chain uses TRBV5-1 with TRBJ1-1, with D unresolved. The CDR3 runs to 13 residues. V lost 3 bases, J lost 4 bases, and 10 bases lay in between. The germline gives CDR1 SGHRS, CDR2 YFSETQ. The CDR3 spells CASSYPSGTEAFF. The DNA for the CDR3 is TGCGCCAGCAGCTACCCTTCGGGCACTGAAGCTTTCTTT.

This clonotype has at least ten counts. The rearrangement joins TRBV5-6 to TRBJ2-7; 8 positions match TRBD1. This CDR3 contains 15 residues. Losses at the gene ends were 4 bases for V and 5 bases for J; bases not matched to a gene: 11. From germline, CDR1 is SGHDT and CDR2 YYEEEE. This CDR3 reads CASSAAGTGIHEQYF. CDR3 nucleotide sequence: TGTGCCAGCAGCGCTGCCGGGACAGGAATCCACGAGCAGTACTTC. The full variable domain, in which reference TRBV5-6 and TRBJ2-7 provide the parts outside the CDR3, is DAGVTQSPTHLIKTRGQQVTLRCSPKSGHDTVSWYQQALGQGPQFIFQYYEEEERQRGNFPDRFSGHQFPNYSSELNVNALLLGDSALYLCASSAAGTGIHEQYFGPGTRLTVT.

This clonotype was seen ten or more times. The chain is built from TRBV7-6 and TRBJ2-1, with TRBD2 matching over 14 bases. Germline-derived CDR1 and CDR2 are SGHVS and FNYEAQ. The CDR3 runs to 18 residues. Unmatched junction bases numbered 12, after V lost 10 bases and J lost 1 base. The CDR3 DNA sequence: TGTGCCACCGCTGAAGGACTAGCGGGGGGTTTTTCCTACAATGAGCAGTTCTTC. Translating gives CATAEGLAGGFSYNEQFF.

This clonotype was seen more than once but under ten times. The chain couples TRBV14 to TRBJ1-2; D is ambiguous. V dropped 5 bases and J dropped 7 bases, with 14 bases sitting between them. The germline V gene encodes CDR1 SGHDN and CDR2 FVKESK. The CDR3 is made up of 13 amino acids. This CDR3 is CASSDQPGFGYTF. Written as DNA, the CDR3 is TGTGCCAGCAGCGATCAACCGGGGTTTGGCTACACCTTC.

This clonotype showed up many times. J is TRBJ1-1 and V is TRBV5-1, with D possibly matching TRBD1 (6 bases). This CDR3 is built from 14 residues. Germline V CDR1 and CDR2: SGHRS, YFSETQ. Trimming cost V 4 bases and J 5 bases, with 15 bases left between them. Here the CDR3 reads CASSPRQVGTEAFF. The CDR3 DNA is TGCGCCAGCAGCCCTCGACAGGTTGGGACTGAAGCTTTCTTT.